This TCR beta chain emerged from a study of identifying expanded T cells in peripheral blood. Study outcomes and limitations: Differentially abundant clones: about 1.3 between replicates, 16.4 at around 14 days, approximately 18 at four. Clone count variance between roughly 2-week samples rose with total template count.

Points on this clone: The antigen is unknown.

TCRdb's table, derived via immunoSEQ multiplex PCR, lists solely in-frame clones and lacks some. The table has 85,000 to 100,000 clones, about 91% seen once. The CDR3 totals 16 residues. CDR1 is SGHAT and CDR2 is FQDESV in the germline V gene (reference sequence). Unmatched junction bases numbered 10, after V lost 5 bases and J lost 3 bases. The TCR comes from a person aged 18-70 years in good health. The chain employs TRBV11-1 and TRBJ1-1; 9 bases are a match to TRBD1. The sample was blood. Here the CDR3 DNA reads TGTGCCAGCAGCGAAGGGACAGGGCGAAGATACACTGAAGCTTTCTTT. The encoded protein is CASSEGTGRRYTEAFF.